A single sample gave rise to the 24 T cell receptor beta chains below, sequenced in a study of cytomegalovirus exposure and HLA in healthy donors. 13 Jbeta primers and 60 Vbeta primers were used for the PCR. Repertoires were generated with immunoSEQ multiplex PCR, while TCRdb's copy carries only in-frame clones and drops some. The sample includes fewer than 120,000 clones, approximately 78% of them seen just once. Material for sequencing was PBMCs. The receptors here all came from a woman in her 30s in good health and CMV-seronegative.

This clone was seen a few times. This rearrangement joins TRBV4-3 to TRBJ2-7; 9 positions match TRBD2. The germline gives CDR1 LGHNA, CDR2 YSLEER. Germline trimming cut 0 bases from V and 5 bases from J; bases unmatched to any gene: 23. This CDR3 region has 21 residues. CDR3 sequence reads: CASSQDSLAVASTSGPHEQYF. CDR3 in DNA: TGCGCCAGCAGCCAAGATAGTCTGGCCGTTGCTTCGACTAGCGGTCCCCACGAGCAGTACTTC.

V is TRBV6-6 and J is TRBJ1-2; possible D gene TRBD1, 6 bases. The ends were cut back, 4 bases at V and 2 bases at J, with 17 bases in the middle. The V gene's germline CDR1 is MNHNY and CDR2 SVGAGI (reference sequence). The CDR3 covers 16 residues. The CDR3: CASSWTVKPENYGYTF. In DNA, the CDR3 is TGTGCCAGCAGTTGGACAGTAAAACCCGAAAACTATGGCTACACCTTC.

The chain is built from TRBV7-2 and TRBJ1-1, with a weak D call TRBD1 (6 bases). Germline CDR1 SGHTA, CDR2 FQGNSA. V was pared by 2 bases and J by 10 bases, with 26 bases between. This CDR3 has 17 residues. The CDR3, as DNA: TGTGCCAGCAGCTTACGAAGGGGACCTTCAGGGGAAATGGGAGCTTTCTTT. It encodes CASSLRRGPSGEMGAFF.

The CDR3 here is CASSPTTSGMNYEQYF. CDR3 in DNA: TGTGCCAGCAGCCCAACGACTAGCGGGATGAACTACGAGCAGTACTTC. The chain links TRBV4-2 to TRBJ2-7; 11 nucleotides align to TRBD2. The CDR3 consists of 16 residues. CDR1 LGHNA and CDR2 YNFKEQ come from the germline V gene. V lost 4 bases and J lost 3; bases outside the gene matches: 8.

This clone was seen only once. The chain carries TRBV30 and TRBJ1-1, with D possibly TRBD1 on 6 matching bases. Germline V gene lookup returns CDR1 GTSNPN and CDR2 SVGIG (reference sequence). V was pared by 1 base and J by 3 bases, with 9 bases between. This CDR3 has 13 residues. The CDR3 region has the DNA TGTGCCTGGAGTGGACAGGCCTACACTGAAGCTTTCTTT. This encodes CAWSGQAYTEAFF.

V is TRBV9 and J is TRBJ2-7; possible D gene TRBD2, 6 bases. Germline CDR1 and CDR2: SGDLS and YYNGEE. The CDR3 has 13 amino acids. Trimming shortened V by 3 bases and J by 3 bases, and 10 bases separated the two germline ends. CDR3 residues: CASSARLGYEQYF. In DNA form, the CDR3 reads TGTGCCAGCAGCGCGAGACTAGGCTACGAGCAGTACTTC.

V and J are TRBV30 and TRBJ2-1; D gene uncertain. V gave up 1 base and J gave up 4 bases, with 11 bases separating them. The CDR3 is made up of 14 amino acids. Germline V gives CDR1 GTSNPN, CDR2 SVGIG (reference sequence). The CDR3 loop is CAWSGFSRYNEQFF. As DNA, the CDR3 is TGTGCCTGGAGTGGGTTTAGCCGGTACAATGAGCAGTTCTTC.

The chain carries TRBV6-5 and TRBJ2-3, with TRBD1 matching 7 bases. Germline-derived CDR1 and CDR2 are MNHEY and SVGAGI. The CDR3 is made up of 14 amino acids. V gave up 6 bases and J gave up 5 bases; unmatched junction bases: 8. This CDR3 is CASRQGSRRDTQYF. For the CDR3, the DNA is TGTGCCAGCAGACAGGGGTCACGGCGAGATACGCAGTATTTT.

The V call is TRBV7-2, the J call TRBJ2-7; TRBD1 matches at 7 bases. V lost 1 base, J lost 2 bases, and 11 bases stayed unmatched. The length of the CDR3 is 17 residues. Germline V lookup: CDR1 SGHTA, CDR2 FQGNSA. Written as DNA, the CDR3 is TGTGCCAGCAGCTTAGGGAGTACAGGGGCCGTGACCTACGAGCAGTACTTC. The encoded protein is CASSLGSTGAVTYEQYF.

V usage is TRBV11-2 and J usage is TRBJ2-7; possible D gene TRBD2, 6 bases. V was shortened by 5 bases and J by 0 bases, with 14 bases between the two germline ends. From germline, CDR1 is SGHAT and CDR2 FQNNGV. The CDR3 is made up of 15 amino acids. The CDR3 bases are TGTGCCAGCAGCCCTGGGCCGGGACTCTCCTACGAGCAGTACTTC. It yields the protein CASSPGPGLSYEQYF.

The chain recombines TRBV28 with TRBJ2-5; the D gene is possibly TRBD1 (6 bases). V was shortened by 1 base and J by 1 base, with 13 bases between the two germline ends. The germline CDR1 and CDR2 sequences are MDHEN and SYDVKM. The CDR3 runs 16 residues. The CDR3 region has the DNA TGTGCCAGCAGTTTATTCGACGACAGGATCCAAGAGACCCAGTACTTC. It is translated as CASSLFDDRIQETQYF.

This clone was seen a few times. The V gene is TRBV7-8, the J gene TRBJ2-5; a weak D match, TRBD1 (6 bases). Germline V gives CDR1 SGHVS, CDR2 FQNEAQ. The germline V and J ends were trimmed by 5 bases and 2 bases, with 18 bases remaining between them. There are 16 residues in the CDR3. The CDR3 sequence is CASSRNTGPVQETQYF. The CDR3 DNA reads TGTGCCAGCAGCCGAAATACAGGGCCAGTTCAAGAGACCCAGTACTTC. The full variable domain, its missing parts supplied by reference TRBV7-8 and TRBJ2-5, is GAGVSQSPRYKVAKRGQDVALRCDPISGHVSLFWYQQALGQGPEFLTYFQNEAQLDKSGLPSDRFFAERPEGSVSTLKIQRTQQEDSAVYLCASSRNTGPVQETQYFGPGTRLLVL.

The chain links TRBV7-2 to TRBJ2-1, with 7 bases lining up with TRBD1. Germline lookup yields CDR1 SGHTA and CDR2 FQGNSA. The V and J ends lost 5 bases and 5 bases, in that order; junction bases with no gene match: 9. The CDR3 covers 15 residues. The CDR3, as DNA: TGTGCCAGCAGCCCAGAGGGACAGCCAAACAATGAGCAGTTCTTC. Its translation: CASSPEGQPNNEQFF.

V is TRBV4-1 and J is TRBJ2-3; 7 bases map to TRBD2. Looked up from germline, CDR1 is MGHRA and CDR2 is YSYEKL. The CDR3 runs to 15 residues. The J segment lost 0 bases and the V segment lost 5 bases, leaving 5 bases of the junction unmatched. CDR3 sequence (DNA): TGCGCCAGCAGCTCGGGACTACCTAGCACAGATACGCAGTATTTT. This gives the protein CASSSGLPSTDTQYF.

The chain is built from TRBV6-5 and TRBJ1-2; 7 bases align to TRBD1. Unmatched junction bases numbered 4, after V lost 6 bases and J lost 6 bases. This CDR3 is 12 amino acids long. The germline V gene encodes CDR1 MNHEY and CDR2 SVGAGI. In DNA form, the CDR3 reads TGTGCCAGCAGAAAAGACAGGGATGGCTACACCTTC. This sequence encodes CASRKDRDGYTF.

The count of this clone is one. The chain couples TRBV4-3 to TRBJ2-1; possible D gene TRBD2, 5 bases. The CDR3 has 15 amino acids. Trimming shortened V by 0 bases and J by 0 bases, and 6 bases separated the two germline ends. Germline V lookup: CDR1 LGHNA, CDR2 YSLEER. CDR3 in DNA: TGCGCCAGCAGCCAAGATCGGGGCTCCTACAATGAGCAGTTCTTC. This gives the protein CASSQDRGSYNEQFF.

The V call is TRBV14, the J call TRBJ2-1, with TRBD1 matching 9 bases. The CDR3 extends over 16 amino acids. Looked up from germline, CDR1 is SGHDN and CDR2 is FVKESK. V lost 2 bases, J lost 7 bases, and 9 bases stayed unmatched. The CDR3 nucleotides are TGTGCCAGCAGCCAACCGGGACAGGGTGGTCAGAATGAGCAGTTCTTC. Amino acid sequence: CASSQPGQGGQNEQFF.

J is TRBJ2-4 and V is TRBV2, with D perhaps matching TRBD1 (6 bases). The CDR3 has 15 amino acids. Trimming cost V 2 bases and J 1 base, with 9 bases left between them. Germline CDR1 and CDR2: SNHLY and FYNNEI. The CDR3 protein is CASSEQGTAKNIQYF. The CDR3 DNA sequence: TGTGCCAGCAGTGAACAGGGGACGGCCAAAAACATTCAGTACTTC.

This clone was found once. The rearrangement uses TRBV6-4 and TRBJ2-2; D possibly corresponds to TRBD2 (5 bases). CDR1 is MRHNA, CDR2 SNTAGT, per germline. V was cut by 4 bases and J by 4 bases, with 10 bases left in between. The CDR3 is 14 residues long. In nucleotides, the CDR3 is TGTGCCAGCAGTGTTGAGGCGGGCACCGGGGAGCTGTTTTTT. It encodes CASSVEAGTGELFF.

A word on this clone: The junction shows a germline mismatch at one end, possibly a read error. Other DNA sequences in the same sample also yield this CDR3. The chain combines TRBV25-1 with TRBJ1-1, with 9 bases aligning to TRBD1. CDR1 and CDR2 from the germline V gene are MGHDK and SYGVNS. The length of the CDR3 is 15 residues. The DNA of the CDR3 is TGTGCCAGCAGCCAAAACAGGGGGCTGTACACTGAGGCTTTCTTT. Its translation is CASSQNRGLYTEAFF.

V and J are TRBV7-9 and TRBJ2-2; no definite D call. The CDR3 runs to 15 residues. Germline V gene lookup returns CDR1 SEHNR and CDR2 FQNEAQ (reference sequence). Between the trimmed V and J ends, which lost 1 base and 4 bases, there was a span of 10 bases. The CDR3 reads CASSLVPSLTGELFF. The DNA of the CDR3 is TGTGCCAGCAGCTTAGTCCCTTCCCTCACCGGGGAGCTGTTTTTT.

The V call is TRBV6-1, the J call TRBJ2-7; 9 bases fit TRBD1. Trimming cost V 4 bases and J 5 bases; bases outside gene matches: 9. The CDR3 extends over 15 amino acids. CDR1 is MNHNS, CDR2 SASEGT, per germline. CDR3 DNA sequence: TGTGCCAGCAGTGCGACCGGGACAGGGTTCCACGAGCAGTACTTC. Protein product: CASSATGTGFHEQYF.

This chain links TRBV25-1 with TRBJ1-5, with TRBD1 matching over 8 bases. CDR1 MGHDK and CDR2 SYGVNS come from the germline V gene. V lost 4 bases and J lost 8; bases outside the gene matches: 7. This CDR3 contains 14 residues. This chain's CDR3 is CASSATGAGKPQHF. DNA for the CDR3: TGTGCCAGCAGTGCGACAGGGGCTGGGAAGCCCCAGCATTTT.

This sequence joins TRBV5-1 and TRBJ2-2; 7 bases agree with TRBD2. There are 15 residues in the CDR3. Germline V gene sequence: CDR1 SGHRS, CDR2 YFSETQ. Trimming cost V 5 bases and J 4 bases; bases outside gene matches: 8. The CDR3 here is CASRELAQLTGELFF. The CDR3, as DNA: TGCGCCAGCAGAGAACTAGCGCAACTCACCGGGGAGCTGTTTTTT.